The subject of this entry is one TCR beta chain. Its antigen remains unidentified. The data belong to a study of cytomegalovirus exposure and HLA in healthy donors. Study results and limitations: Highly shared sequence variants in one cluster were likely a sequencing artifact. Roughly even sequencing depth across donors was the assumption behind the presence/absence analyses. The study dropped some indistinguishable V segments, TRBV6-2 and TRBV6-3 among them.

V was clipped by 2 bases and J by 9 bases; unmatched bases: 7. In germline, CDR1 is MNHEY, CDR2 SVGAGI. The CDR3 is made up of 15 amino acids. It was with 60 Vbeta and 13 Jbeta primers that the PCR ran. Clones were sequenced by immunoSEQ multiplex PCR, and TCRdb holds only the in-frame ones, with some missing. This sample carries 40,000 or so clones, about 80% of them seen once, and the ten largest clones take 1.4%. The specimen was PBMCs. The chain combines TRBV6-5 with TRBJ2-1; 10 nucleotides match TRBD1. The origin of this receptor is a man younger than 45 in good health and CMV-seronegative. The CDR3 coding sequence is TGTGCCAGCAGTTACCTCGGACAGGGGGTCGGTGAGCAGTTCTTC. Translation gives CASSYLGQGVGEQFF.